A selection of T cell receptor beta chains follows, all from one sample in a study of T cell responses to AZD1222 COVID-19 vaccine. Libraries were prepared by immunoSEQ multiplex PCR; TCRdb keeps only in-frame clonotypes and omits some of them. The repertoire includes tens of thousands of clones, 70% to 85% of them detected once, and approximately 22% sits in the top ten. The source was peripheral blood, collected on day 0 of MenACWY control vaccination. These receptors all stem from an adult in good health. Both conserved end residues are part of each CDR3. The D gene is left open where the match is weak. Clone size is stated in some rows and not others, as once, few, many or a class when expanded.

clone_size | d_call | j_call | v_call | cdr3_nt | cdr3_aa
few | . | TRBJ1-6 | TRBV19 | TGTGCCAGTAGTTCCGGACCCTTGGCTTCACCCCTCCACTTT | CASSSGPLASPLHF
. | . | TRBJ2-1 | TRBV24-1 | TGTGCCACCAGTCCAAGGCTCGGGGAGCAGTTCTTC | CATSPRLGEQFF
few | . | TRBJ2-1 | TRBV2 | TGTGCCAGCAGAGCCGGGACCCAATCCCACAATGAGCAGTTCTTC | CASRAGTQSHNEQFF
. | . | TRBJ1-2 | TRBV2 | TGTGCCAGCAGTGAACAGGGAGTTATAACTGATGGCTACACCTTC | CASSEQGVITDGYTF
. | TRBD2 | TRBJ2-1 | TRBV7-3 | TGTGCCAGCAGCTTATGCTACCGCGGGAGACGATCCCATCCTAATGAGCAGTTCTTC | CASSLCYRGRRSHPNEQFF
few | . | TRBJ1-5 | TRBV10-2 | TGCGCCAGCAGTGTAAAAAGGGGAGGCAATCAGCCCCAGCATTTT | CASSVKRGGNQPQHF
. | . | TRBJ1-2 | TRBV7-8 | TGTGCCAGCAGCTTAACAAAAGAAGAAGGCTACACCTTC | CASSLTKEEGYTF
. | TRBD1 | TRBJ1-1 | TRBV4-2 | TGTGCCAGCAGCCAAGATCGAATATCCACAGGGGTCTCTGAAGCTTTCTTT | CASSQDRISTGVSEAFF
. | TRBD2 | TRBJ2-3 | TRBV7-8 | TGTGCCAGCAGCCCGGGACTAGCGGGGTTATCGTATTTT | CASSPGLAGLSYF
. | . | TRBJ1-5 | TRBV7-9 | TGTGCCAGCAGCTCAGAAGGACGGGGCAATCAGCCCCAGCATTTT | CASSSEGRGNQPQHF